This T cell receptor (beta chain) was retrieved from a study of T cell responses to AZD1222 COVID-19 vaccine (dated by TCRdb to the early 2020s). Study-level background: A total of under 250 trial participants underwent TCR sequencing, of whom about 200 had received two doses of AZD1222 and some 25 had received two doses of the MenACWY control vaccine. Trial participants were enrolled by age into 18-55, 56-69 and 70-plus year subgroups, with 148, 28 and 57 TCR-sequenced participants respectively. The paper as a whole reports these results and caveats: A significant rise in spike-specific TCR breadth and depth was observed after two AZD1222 doses relative to day 0 and relative to MenACWY recipients. Participants were mostly white British and included more females than males, and it was suggested by the authors that clonal diversity may have been underestimated. Conclusions about previously exposed vaccinees are limited, since just five or six AZD1222 recipients were seropositive for SARS-CoV-2 at baseline. Epitopes outside the regions mutated in the B.1.351 and B.1.1.7 variants were reportedly recognized by nearly half of the unique spike-specific TCRs. The 56-69-year group was small, and its depth increase did not reach significance, likely because of low power. The whole spike protein was spanned by vaccine-associated CD4 TCRs, and dominant responses were seen in regions 160-218 and 743-854. Because no day 14 peak-response samples were available, the repertoires could be characterized only after the peak T cell response.

The CDR3 regions of human TCRbeta chains were subjected to immunosequencing. As for how the authors treated the data: Repertoire TCRs were checked for matches against a reference library of SARS-CoV-2-specific TCRs that had been generated using the MIRA antigen-specificity platform. Breadth was defined as the fraction of unique TCRs that were SARS-CoV-2-associated. Depth was defined as the fraction of total T cells that were SARS-CoV-2-associated. Using the MIRA data, every spike-specific TCR was mapped to the spike region that the TCR reacted to and assigned to either a CD4 or a CD8 class. Log10-transformed breadth and depth values were compared by one-way ANOVA with Sidak's multiple comparisons tests. Entries here come from immuneACCESS through TCRdb and include only in-frame sequences with V and J called. Some clones fail to appear in such tables; in the studies checked, an unresolved V gene covers under half of the shortfall, and the cause of the remainder is unknown. That table is the source of V, J and clone size, and D and trimming were worked out from the DNA. A total of about 81,000 clones appear in this sample, around 90% of them only once. The ten largest make up approximately 10% of the sample.

The sample's time point label is to be understood as: about 28 days (+/-7) after the second vaccine dose. AZD1222 recipients with second doses at about 4 weeks or about 12 weeks were pooled, because spike-specific TCR depth and breadth did not differ between schedules. Samples from vaccinated people were obtained from the UK trials COV001 and COV002, which included a single-blind randomized controlled phase 2/3 trial of AZD1222 (ChAdOx1 nCoV-19) in healthy adults. Trial participant PBMC samples were collected at day 0 and day 28 after the second dose for TCRbeta chain sequencing. For this clone: The specificity of this receptor is unknown. It has no much larger one-base neighbor in the sample; base qualities were not kept.

The source material was peripheral blood, sampled 28 days after the second AZD1222 dose. This sequence originates from an adult who received the AZD1222 COVID-19 vaccine.

Here is the DNA: TGTGCCAGCAGCTTCTGGACAGGGGGCTCCGGGGAGCTGTTTTTT. Translated, this is CASSFWTGGSGELFF. The chain was built from TRBV7-9 and TRBJ2-2; TRBD1 agrees with 11 junctional bases. Based on the germline V gene (reference sequence), the CDR1 and CDR2 sequences are SEHNR and FQNEAQ. Its CDR3 holds 15 amino acids, cysteine through phenylalanine. Only the CDR3 DNA is retained, 45 bases long and in frame from the first base. V ends up 3 bases short and J 6 bases short, with an unmatched junction base count of 3. With the portions outside the CDR3 filled from the reference TRBV7-9 and TRBJ2-2 genes, the complete variable region becomes DTGVSQNPRHKITKRGQNVTFRCDPISEHNRLYWYRQTLGQGPEFLTYFQNEAQLEKSRLLSDRFSAERPKGSFSTLEIQRTEQGDSAMYLCASSFWTGGSGELFFGEGSRLTVL.